The source of this T cell receptor beta chain is a study of CXCR3-negative and CXCR3-positive naive CD8 T cells. UMI labels and 5' RACE were used to prepare the TRB cDNA libraries. TCRdb reprocessed the 5' RACE reads and reports one entry per CDR3 protein, with no DNA. This repertoire includes roughly 45,000 distinct CDR3 sequences. The CDR3 has 16 amino acids. Germline V gene data show CDR1 as SGHVS and CDR2 as FQNEAQ. CD45RO-CCR7+CD27+CD95- was the phenotype of naive CD8+ T cells. Sequenced sample: naive CXCR3- CD8+ T cells from blood. The subset was: CD45RO-CCR7+CD27+CD95- naive CD8+ T cells lacking CXCR3 (TNR3-). The gene calls are TRBV7-8 and TRBJ2-3; TCRdb lists TRBD1, though no DNA is available to test this call. This TCR was sampled from a human donor in good health. Some clones in this sample may be carry-over from other donors' samples. The CDR3 here is CASSPPPGHRTDTQYF.